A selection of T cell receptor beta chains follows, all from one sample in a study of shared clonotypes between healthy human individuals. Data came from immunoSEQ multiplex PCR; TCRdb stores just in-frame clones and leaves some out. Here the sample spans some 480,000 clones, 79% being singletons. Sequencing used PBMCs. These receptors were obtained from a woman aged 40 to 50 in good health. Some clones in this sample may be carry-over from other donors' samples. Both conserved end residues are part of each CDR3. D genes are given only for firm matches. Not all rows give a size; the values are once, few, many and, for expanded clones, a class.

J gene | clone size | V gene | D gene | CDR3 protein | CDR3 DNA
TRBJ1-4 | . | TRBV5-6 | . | CASSSNRETNEKLFF | TGTGCCAGCAGCTCCAACAGGGAAACTAATGAAAAACTGTTTTTT
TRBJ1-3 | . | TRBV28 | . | CASSLNLGPGIGNTIYF | TGTGCCAGCAGTTTAAATTTGGGTCCAGGGATCGGGAACACCATATATTTT
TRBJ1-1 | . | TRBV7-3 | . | CASSPRRNTEAFF | TGTGCCAGCAGCCCCCGACGGAACACTGAAGCTTTCTTT
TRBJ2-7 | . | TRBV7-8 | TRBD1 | CASSLVDRGYEQYF | TGTGCCAGCAGCTTAGTGGACAGGGGATACGAGCAGTACTTC
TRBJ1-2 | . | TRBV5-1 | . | CASSSRGGYGYTF | TGCGCCAGCAGCTCGAGAGGGGGTTATGGCTACACCTTC
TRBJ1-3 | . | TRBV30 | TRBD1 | CAWTQGAGGNTIYF | TGTGCCTGGACCCAGGGGGCGGGAGGAAACACCATATATTTT
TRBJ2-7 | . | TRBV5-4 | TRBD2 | CASSGSASGSYEQYF | TGTGCCAGCAGCGGGTCGGCTAGCGGGAGCTACGAGCAGTACTTC
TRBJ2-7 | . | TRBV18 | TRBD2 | CASSPPASGSYEQYF | TGTGCCAGCTCACCACCTGCTAGCGGGAGCTACGAGCAGTACTTC
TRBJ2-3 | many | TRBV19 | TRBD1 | CASSMPRDRLTDTQYF | TGTGCCAGTAGTATGCCCCGGGACAGACTCACAGATACGCAGTATTTT
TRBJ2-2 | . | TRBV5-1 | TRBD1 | CASSGGTGLTGELFF | TGCGCCAGCAGCGGCGGGACAGGGTTAACCGGGGAGCTGTTTTTT
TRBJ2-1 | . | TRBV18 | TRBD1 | CASSPRDRDPTNEQFF | TGTGCCAGCTCACCTCGGGACAGGGACCCGACCAATGAGCAGTTCTTC
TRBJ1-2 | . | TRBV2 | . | CASSETMDISNYGYTF | TGTGCCAGCAGTGAAACGATGGACATATCTAACTATGGCTACACCTTC
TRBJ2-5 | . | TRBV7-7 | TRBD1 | CASSLQTGTQETQYF | TGTGCTAGCAGCCTTCAGACAGGGACCCAAGAGACCCAGTACTTC
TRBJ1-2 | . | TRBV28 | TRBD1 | CASSSGTGVGGYTF | TGTGCCAGCAGCAGTGGGACAGGGGTTGGTGGCTACACCTTC
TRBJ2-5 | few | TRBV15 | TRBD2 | CATSRGAGGPQTQYF | TGTGCCACCAGCAGAGGGGCGGGAGGGCCGCAGACCCAGTACTTC
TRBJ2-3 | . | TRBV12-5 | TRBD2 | CASGIGGGNTQYF | TGTGCTAGTGGTATCGGGGGGGGAAATACGCAGTATTTT
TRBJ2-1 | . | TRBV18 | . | CASSPYDNEQFF | TGTGCCAGCTCACCATACGACAATGAGCAGTTCTTC
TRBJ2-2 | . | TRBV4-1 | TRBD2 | CASGLLAGGYTGELFF | TGCGCCAGCGGGCTACTCGCGGGAGGGTATACCGGGGAGCTGTTTTTT
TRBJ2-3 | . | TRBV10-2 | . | CASRDSAGTVNTDTQYF | TGCGCCAGCAGAGATAGTGCCGGGACCGTGAACACAGATACGCAGTATTTT
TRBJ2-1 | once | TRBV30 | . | CAWRDGGNSWEQFF | TGTGCCTGGAGGGATGGTGGGAACTCTTGGGAGCAGTTCTTC
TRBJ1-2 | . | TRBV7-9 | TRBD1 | CASTGTGGIFYGYTF | TGTGCCAGCACCGGGACAGGGGGTATCTTCTATGGCTACACCTTC
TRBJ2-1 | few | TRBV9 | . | CASSVLDTYNEQFF | TGTGCCAGCAGCGTCTTGGACACCTACAATGAGCAGTTCTTC
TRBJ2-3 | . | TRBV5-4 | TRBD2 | CASSLLAGEGTDTQYF | TGTGCCAGCAGCTTGCTTGCGGGAGAAGGCACAGATACGCAGTATTTT
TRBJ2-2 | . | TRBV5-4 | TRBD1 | CASSSASSRQGASTGELFF | TGTGCCAGCAGCTCCGCTTCGAGTCGACAGGGGGCATCAACCGGGGAGCTGTTTTTT
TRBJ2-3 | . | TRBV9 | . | CASSPTRADTQYF | TGTGCCAGCAGCCCCACGAGGGCAGATACGCAGTATTTT
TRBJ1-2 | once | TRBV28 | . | CASSVMTAPGNYGYTF | TGTGCCAGCAGTGTCATGACAGCCCCAGGGAACTATGGCTACACCTTC
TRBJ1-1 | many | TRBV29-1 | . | CSVDRALTEAFF | TGCAGCGTTGACAGGGCTCTCACTGAAGCTTTCTTT
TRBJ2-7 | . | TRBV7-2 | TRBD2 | CASSLVRSGRSYEQYF | TGTGCCAGCAGCTTAGTCCGTAGCGGGAGGAGCTACGAGCAGTACTTC
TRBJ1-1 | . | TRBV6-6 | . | CASSYSMATEAFF | TGTGCCAGCAGTTACTCGATGGCCACTGAAGCTTTCTTT
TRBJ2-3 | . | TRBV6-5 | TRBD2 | CASRRTSGFTDTQYF | TGTGCCAGCAGGCGGACTAGCGGGTTCACAGATACGCAGTATTTT
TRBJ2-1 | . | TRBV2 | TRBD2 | CASSSSGRAHNEQFF | TGTGCCAGCAGTTCTAGCGGGAGGGCCCACAATGAGCAGTTCTTC
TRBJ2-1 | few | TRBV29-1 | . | CSVEVLSTRLSNEQFF | TGCAGCGTTGAAGTACTATCGACTAGATTGAGCAATGAGCAGTTCTTC
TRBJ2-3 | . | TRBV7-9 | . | CASDGKDTQYF | TGTGCCAGCGACGGTAAGGATACGCAGTATTTT
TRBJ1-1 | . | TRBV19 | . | CASSIAQGDGTEAFF | TGTGCCAGTAGTATAGCTCAGGGAGACGGCACTGAAGCTTTCTTT
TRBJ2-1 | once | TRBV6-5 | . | CASRNFNQAQFF | TGTGCCAGCCGCAATTTTAACCAGGCCCAGTTCTTC
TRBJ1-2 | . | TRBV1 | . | CTSSTERLCETYGYTF | TGCACCAGCAGTACGGAACGTTTGTGCGAAACCTATGGCTACACCTTC
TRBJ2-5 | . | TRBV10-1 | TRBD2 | CASSDPPLIAGSEETQYF | TGCGCCAGCAGTGACCCCCCACTGATAGCGGGATCCGAGGAGACCCAGTACTTC
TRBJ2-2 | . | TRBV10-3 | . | CAISEPPGAGGITGELFF | TGTGCCATCAGTGAACCCCCGGGGGCCGGAGGTATCACCGGGGAGCTGTTTTTT
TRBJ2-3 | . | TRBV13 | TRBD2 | CASSSTGVLAGGTDTQYF | TGTGCCAGCAGCTCTACAGGGGTTCTAGCGGGAGGGACAGATACGCAGTATTTT
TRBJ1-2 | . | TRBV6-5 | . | CASSYSTGANYGYTF | TGTGCCAGCAGTTACTCGACCGGGGCCAACTATGGCTACACCTTC